This T cell receptor (beta chain) was obtained from a study of cytomegalovirus exposure and HLA in healthy donors. It was with 60 Vbeta and 13 Jbeta primers that the PCR ran. Measured with immunoSEQ multiplex PCR; TCRdb has only the in-frame clones, and not every one. The specimen's table records more than 100,000 clones. There are 15 residues in the CDR3. Germline CDR1 is SGHRS and CDR2 is YFSETQ. V gave up 0 bases and J gave up 4 bases; unmatched junction bases: 5. Participants comprised healthy donors of bone marrow. The clonotype comes from a man younger than 35 in good health and CMV-seronegative. Specimen: PBMCs. The chain is built from TRBV5-1 and TRBJ2-5; TRBD1 aligns across 8 bases. The CDR3 nucleotides are TGCGCCAGCAGCTTGGTAGGACAGGGAGGAGAGACCCAGTACTTC. Amino acids: CASSLVGQGGETQYF.